The T cell receptor (beta chain) described here comes from a study of shared clonotypes between healthy human individuals. Study results and limitations: Having only a few donors restricted how much genetic and exposure-history diversity was captured. The generation probabilities recorded for non-shared clonotypes fell below those of clonotypes shared by all four donors.

Data came from immunoSEQ multiplex PCR; TCRdb stores just in-frame clones and leaves some out. The table includes over 2 million clones, over 85% detected once. Regarding this clone: Its antigen is unknown.

V shed 3 bases and J 1 base; nucleotides not matched to a gene: 1. Looked up from germline, CDR1 is SGHRS and CDR2 is YFSETQ. The CDR3 is 13 residues long. This receptor was obtained from a man aged 18 to 29 in good health. This chain connects TRBV5-1 to TRBJ2-7, with 7 bases lining up with TRBD1. Material for sequencing was naive CD4+ T cells sorted from blood. Specified subset: CD45RA+ positively selected. CDR3 in amino acids: CASSWDRSYEQYF. For the CDR3, the DNA is TGCGCCAGCAGCTGGGACAGATCCTACGAGCAGTACTTC.